Shown below are 14 T cell receptor beta chains from a single sample sequenced in a study of T cell changes during pregnancy in multiple sclerosis. The data were produced by immunoSEQ multiplex PCR, yet TCRdb's version contains in-frame clones alone and is incomplete. Of over 80,000 clones in the sample, approximately 90% were seen once. Here the sequenced sample was peripheral blood, taken in the second trimester of pregnancy. The receptors were sampled from a female donor in good health, enrolled as a control in a pregnancy study.

This chain joins TRBV5-1 and TRBJ1-1; a possible D gene is TRBD1 (5 bases). Trimming removed 0 bases at V and 5 bases at J, with 14 bases between. CDR3 length: 15 amino acids. Germline V gene sequence: CDR1 SGHRS, CDR2 YFSETQ. The CDR3, as DNA: TGCGCCAGCAGCTTGGGCAGGGCGCCCGGAACTGAAGCTTTCTTT. Translated: CASSLGRAPGTEAFF.

This chain connects TRBV5-1 to TRBJ2-7, with D maybe TRBD1 (6 bases). CDR1 is SGHRS and CDR2 is YFSETQ in the germline V gene. There are 14 residues in the CDR3. Between the trimmed V and J ends, which lost 4 bases and 1 base, there was a span of 12 bases. CDR3 nucleotides: TGCGCCAGCAGCCTCCTTGACAGGTCCTACGAGCAGTACTTC. Translation: CASSLLDRSYEQYF.

The sample holds one count of this clone. This sequence joins TRBV2 and TRBJ2-6; TRBD1 matches 9 bases. CDR1 and CDR2 from the germline V gene are SNHLY and FYNNEI. V trimming: 6 bases; J trimming: 2 bases; junction bases outside the gene matches: 8. The CDR3 runs to 17 residues. The CDR3 DNA is TGTGCCAGCAGGAACCCACAGGGGGCGGCTGGGGCCAACGTCCTGACTTTC. Translating gives CASRNPQGAAGANVLTF.

The V gene is TRBV6-5, the J gene TRBJ1-6; a possible D gene is TRBD1 (6 bases). Germline V gene sequence: CDR1 MNHEY, CDR2 SVGAGI. V was cut by 5 bases and J by 2 bases, with 7 bases left in between. This CDR3 has 14 residues. In DNA, the CDR3 is TGTGCCAGCAGTAAGGGGGCCTATAATTCACCCCTCCACTTT. Its translation is CASSKGAYNSPLHF.

The J gene is TRBJ1-2, the V gene TRBV27; a weak D match, TRBD1 (5 bases). The CDR3 length is 13 residues. Germline CDR1 and CDR2: MNHEY and SMNVEV (reference sequence). The V end was cut by 2 bases, the J end by 8 bases, with 12 bases between. The CDR3 region is CASSLRGLIGYTF. CDR3 coding DNA: TGTGCCAGCAGTTTAAGGGGTCTTATCGGCTACACCTTC.

This rearrangement joins TRBV9 to TRBJ1-3; D gene unclear. V lost 2 bases and J 2 bases, leaving 20 bases between the germline ends. Germline CDR1 reads SGDLS; CDR2 reads YYNGEE. This CDR3 spans 18 amino acids. The CDR3 nucleotides read TGTGCCAGCAGCGTCAATCCAACCGGGAGGAGAACTGGAAACACCATATATTTT. Translated: CASSVNPTGRRTGNTIYF.

This rearrangement joins TRBV7-8 to TRBJ2-1; 14 bases align to TRBD2. The CDR3 covers 18 residues. Germline CDR1 and CDR2: SGHVS and FQNEAQ. V was pared by 0 bases and J by 9 bases, with 10 bases of the junction left unmatched. CDR3 nucleotide sequence: TGTGCCAGCAGCTTAGCGGGGACTAGCGGGAGTATTGGCCGTGAGCAGTTCTTC. It yields the protein CASSLAGTSGSIGREQFF.

CDR3 DNA sequence: TGTGCCAGCAGCCTAAACCGGAGATATGGCTACACCTTC. This translates into CASSLNRRYGYTF. The J gene is TRBJ1-2, the V gene TRBV14; unclear D gene. Germline V gene data show CDR1 as SGHDN and CDR2 as FVKESK. The CDR3 spans 13 residues. V was trimmed by 4 bases and J by 5 bases, leaving 11 bases between them.

The CDR3 DNA is TGCGCCAGCAGCCTAGCGGGGGGGGGAGTCTCTGGAAACACCATATATTTT. Translated, it gives CASSLAGGGVSGNTIYF. The chain couples TRBV4-3 to TRBJ1-3, with D tentatively TRBD1 (5 bases). The CDR3 covers 17 residues. CDR1 and CDR2 (germline): LGHNA, YSLEER. V lost 4 bases to trimming and J lost 0 bases, with 16 bases between them.

J is TRBJ1-5 and V is TRBV6-1; D is uncertain. Trimming left V 6 bases short and J 2 bases short, with 14 bases between. The CDR3 sequence is 15 residues long. Germline V lookup: CDR1 MNHNS, CDR2 SASEGT. CDR3 sequence: CASSGPGGGNQPQHF. The CDR3 DNA is TGTGCCAGCAGCGGGCCCGGAGGAGGCAATCAGCCCCAGCATTTT.

The chain has TRBV28 and TRBJ1-2; D is ambiguous. This CDR3 has 12 amino acids. CDR1 and CDR2 (germline): MDHEN, SYDVKM. Between the trimmed V and J ends, which lost 7 bases and 1 base, there was a span of 7 bases. For the CDR3, the DNA is TGTGCCAGCACACTGAGTAACTATGGCTACACCTTC. This gives the protein CASTLSNYGYTF.

In DNA, the CDR3 is TGTGCCAGCGTACCCGACAGGAATGGTCAGCCCCAGCATTTT. This gives the protein CASVPDRNGQPQHF. The V call is TRBV18, the J call TRBJ1-5; D perhaps matches TRBD1 (6 bases). The V end was cut by 8 bases, the J end by 6 bases, with 17 bases between. CDR3 length: 14 amino acids. Germline CDR1 KGHSH, CDR2 LQKENI.

The V call is TRBV28, the J call TRBJ1-6, with 9 bases fitting TRBD1. Trimming at V came to 6 bases and at J to 7 bases, leaving 16 bases not matched to a gene. The CDR3 contains 18 residues. Germline loops: CDR1 MDHEN, CDR2 SYDVKM. CDR3 sequence: CASRHPRQGQGQNSPLHF. The CDR3 DNA follows: TGTGCCAGCAGACACCCCCGACAGGGACAGGGCCAGAATTCACCCCTCCACTTT.

The chain couples TRBV11-2 to TRBJ2-7; 9 nucleotides line up with TRBD1. The germline gives CDR1 SGHAT, CDR2 FQNNGV. The CDR3 runs 15 residues. Trimming took 4 bases from V and 5 from J; bases not matched to a gene: 9. CDR3 protein: CASSYPGTGTHEQYF. The CDR3 nucleotides are TGTGCCAGCAGCTATCCCGGGACAGGGACCCACGAGCAGTACTTC.